This T cell receptor beta chain was identified in a study of regulatory T cells in long-lasting Graves disease. Whole-study results and caveats: The study found TRBV28, TRBJ1-2 and TRBJ2-5 favored in persistent disease.

Trimming removed 1 base from V and 0 bases from J, with 13 bases in between. Per the germline V gene, CDR1 is DFQATT and CDR2 is SNEGSKA (reference sequence). The CDR3 runs to 16 residues. Sequencing libraries for TCR beta were prepared with iRepertoire HTBI primers and Arm-PCR of CDR3 regions. TCRdb independently ran MiXCR on the multiplex PCR reads; one entry per CDR3 protein. The sample records 550,000 to 700,000 distinct CDR3 sequences, about 16% being singletons. Stated time point: newly diagnosed GD, antithyroid drugs for less than 3 months. With RNA extracted from PBMCs as input, the TCR library was made. On this clonotype itself: Its target is unknown.

These same data were also listed under a study on T cells in Graves' hyperthyroidism and ophthalmopathy. According to that study: RT-PCR in the first round (using the HTBI primer set) targeted the TCR CDR3. Most thyroid clonotypes expanded above 0.001 appeared in blood too.

The material was peripheral blood mononuclear cells (PBMCs), obtained at new diagnosis, from a patient treated with antithyroid drugs. The source of this sequence is a man aged 18 to 30 with Graves disease. This chain joins TRBV20-1 and TRBJ2-1, with no clear D. CDR3 protein: CSARALMAGSYNEQFF. CDR3 DNA sequence: TGCAGTGCTAGAGCCCTCATGGCTGGCTCCTACAATGAGCAGTTCTTC.